The present T cell receptor (beta chain) was sequenced within a study of T cells in tumors after PD-1 blockade. Sequencing used immunoSEQ multiplex PCR; TCRdb keeps in-frame clones, though not all of them. The sample includes 60,000 to 65,000 clones, approximately 79% of them seen just once. Sequenced here: PBMCs, sampled after anti-PD-1 treatment. This receptor was obtained from a human donor with basal cell carcinoma.

The CDR3 is CASSPGVQETQYF. The CDR3 nucleotides read TGTGCCAGCAGCCCCGGGGTCCAAGAGACCCAGTACTTC. The gene calls are TRBV3-1 (or the pseudogene TRBV3-2) and TRBJ2-5, with a possible D match to TRBD2 (5 bases). The CDR3 length is 13 residues. V dropped 4 bases and J dropped 1 base, with 7 bases sitting between them. CDR1 is LGHDT, CDR2 YNNKEL, per germline (reference sequence).